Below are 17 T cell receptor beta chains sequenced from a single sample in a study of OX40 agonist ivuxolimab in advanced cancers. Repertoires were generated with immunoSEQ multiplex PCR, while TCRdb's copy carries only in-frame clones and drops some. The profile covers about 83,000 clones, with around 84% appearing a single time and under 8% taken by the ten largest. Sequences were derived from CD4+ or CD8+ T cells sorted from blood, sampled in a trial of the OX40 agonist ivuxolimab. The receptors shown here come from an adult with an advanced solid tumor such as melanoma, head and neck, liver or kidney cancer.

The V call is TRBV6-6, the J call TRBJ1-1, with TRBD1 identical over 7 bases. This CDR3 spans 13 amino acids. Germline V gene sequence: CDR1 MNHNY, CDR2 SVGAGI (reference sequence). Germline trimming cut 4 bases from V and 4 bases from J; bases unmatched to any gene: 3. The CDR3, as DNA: TGTGCCAGCAGTTCCCGGGACAGCACTGAAGCTTTCTTT. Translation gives CASSSRDSTEAFF.

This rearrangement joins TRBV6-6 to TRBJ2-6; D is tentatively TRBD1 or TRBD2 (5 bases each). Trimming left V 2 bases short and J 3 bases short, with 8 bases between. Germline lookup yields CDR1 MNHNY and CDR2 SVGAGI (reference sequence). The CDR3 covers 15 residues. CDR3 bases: TGTGCCAGCAGTTACGGGGGAAATGGGGCCAACGTCCTGACTTTC. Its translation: CASSYGGNGANVLTF.

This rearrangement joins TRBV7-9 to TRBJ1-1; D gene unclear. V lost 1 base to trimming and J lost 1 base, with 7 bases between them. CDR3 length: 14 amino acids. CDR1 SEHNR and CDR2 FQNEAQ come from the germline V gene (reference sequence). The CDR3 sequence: CASSLGPRNTEAFF. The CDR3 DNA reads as TGTGCCAGCAGCTTAGGACCGAGGAACACTGAAGCTTTCTTT.

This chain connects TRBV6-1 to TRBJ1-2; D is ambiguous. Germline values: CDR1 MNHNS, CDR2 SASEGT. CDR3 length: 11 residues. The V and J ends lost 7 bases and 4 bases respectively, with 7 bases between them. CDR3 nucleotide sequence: TGTGCCAGCACACAGTCCTATGGCTACACCTTC. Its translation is CASTQSYGYTF.

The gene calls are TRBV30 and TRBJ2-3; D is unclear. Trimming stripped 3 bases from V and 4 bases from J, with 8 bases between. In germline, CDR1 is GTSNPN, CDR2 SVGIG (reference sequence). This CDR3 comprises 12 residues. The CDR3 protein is CAWSDGADTQYF. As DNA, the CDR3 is TGTGCCTGGAGCGACGGAGCAGATACGCAGTATTTT.

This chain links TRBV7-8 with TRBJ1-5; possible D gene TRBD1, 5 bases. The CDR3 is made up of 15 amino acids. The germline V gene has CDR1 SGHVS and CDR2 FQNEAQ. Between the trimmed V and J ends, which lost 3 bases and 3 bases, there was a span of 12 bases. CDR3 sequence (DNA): TGTGCCAGCAGCTTGTCGGGGGGTTTCAATCAGCCCCAGCATTTT. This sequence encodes CASSLSGGFNQPQHF.

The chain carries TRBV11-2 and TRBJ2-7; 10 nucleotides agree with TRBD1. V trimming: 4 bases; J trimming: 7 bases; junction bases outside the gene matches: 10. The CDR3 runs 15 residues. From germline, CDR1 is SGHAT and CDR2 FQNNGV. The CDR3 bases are TGTGCCAGCAGCTCCTTGGGACAGGGGCCTTTTGAGCAGTACTTC. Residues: CASSSLGQGPFEQYF.

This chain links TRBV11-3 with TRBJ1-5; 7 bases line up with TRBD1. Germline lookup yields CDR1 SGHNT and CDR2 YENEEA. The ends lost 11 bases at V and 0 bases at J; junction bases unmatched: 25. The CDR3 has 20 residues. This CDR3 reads CAVLAQGILLGIYSNQPQHF. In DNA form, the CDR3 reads TGTGCCGTACTGGCACAGGGGATATTGCTGGGAATTTATAGCAATCAGCCCCAGCATTTT.

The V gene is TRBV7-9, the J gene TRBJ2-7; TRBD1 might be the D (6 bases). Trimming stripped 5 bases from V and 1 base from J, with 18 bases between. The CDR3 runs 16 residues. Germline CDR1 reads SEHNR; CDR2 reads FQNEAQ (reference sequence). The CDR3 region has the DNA TGTGCCAGCAGCGGGGATGGACAGTTTCTATCCTACGAGCAGTACTTC. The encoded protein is CASSGDGQFLSYEQYF.

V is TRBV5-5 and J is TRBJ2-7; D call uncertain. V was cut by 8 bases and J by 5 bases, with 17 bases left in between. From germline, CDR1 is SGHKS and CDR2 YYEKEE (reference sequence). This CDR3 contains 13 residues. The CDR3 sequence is CASRTANQDEQYF. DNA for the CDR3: TGTGCCAGTCGGACCGCTAACCAAGACGAGCAGTACTTC.

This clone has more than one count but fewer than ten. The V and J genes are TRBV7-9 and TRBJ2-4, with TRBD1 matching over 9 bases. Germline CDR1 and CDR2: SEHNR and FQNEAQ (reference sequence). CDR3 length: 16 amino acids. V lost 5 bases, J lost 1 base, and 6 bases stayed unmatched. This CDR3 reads CASSLGTGLAKNIQYF. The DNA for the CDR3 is TGTGCCAGCAGCCTAGGGACAGGGCTTGCCAAAAACATTCAGTACTTC.

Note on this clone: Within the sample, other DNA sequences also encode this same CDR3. In DNA, the CDR3 is TGTGCCAGCTCACCACCGGGGGGGCTAGAGACCCAGTACTTC. Protein sequence: CASSPPGGLETQYF. V usage is TRBV18 and J usage is TRBJ2-5, with D possibly being TRBD2 (7 bases). Looked up from germline, CDR1 is KGHSH and CDR2 is LQKENI. The CDR3 sequence is 14 residues long. V lost 0 bases and J 4 bases, leaving 9 bases between the germline ends. Drawing the rest from reference TRBV18 and TRBJ2-5, the complete variable domain is NAGVMQNPRHLVRRRGQEARLRCSPMKGHSHVYWYRQLPEEGLKFMVYLQKENIIDESGMPKERFSAEFPKEGPSILRIQQVVRGDSAAYFCASSPPGGLETQYFGPGTRLLVL.

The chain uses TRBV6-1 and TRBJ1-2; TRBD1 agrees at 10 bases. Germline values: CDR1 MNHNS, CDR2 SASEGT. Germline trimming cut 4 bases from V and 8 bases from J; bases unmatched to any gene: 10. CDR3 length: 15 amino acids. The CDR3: CASSASGTGALGYTF. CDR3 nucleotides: TGTGCCAGCAGTGCTTCCGGGACAGGGGCGTTAGGCTACACCTTC.

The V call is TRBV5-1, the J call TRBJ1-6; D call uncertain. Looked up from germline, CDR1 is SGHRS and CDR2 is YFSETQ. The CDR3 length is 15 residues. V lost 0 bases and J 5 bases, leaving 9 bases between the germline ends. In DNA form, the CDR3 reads TGCGCCAGCAGCTTGGCAGGAATCGATAATTCACCCCTCCACTTT. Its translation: CASSLAGIDNSPLHF.

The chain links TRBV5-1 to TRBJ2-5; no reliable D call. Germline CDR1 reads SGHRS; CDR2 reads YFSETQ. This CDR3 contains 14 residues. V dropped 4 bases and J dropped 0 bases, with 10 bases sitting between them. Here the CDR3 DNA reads TGCGCCAGCAGCCCTCCTAATCACCAAGAGACCCAGTACTTC. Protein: CASSPPNHQETQYF.

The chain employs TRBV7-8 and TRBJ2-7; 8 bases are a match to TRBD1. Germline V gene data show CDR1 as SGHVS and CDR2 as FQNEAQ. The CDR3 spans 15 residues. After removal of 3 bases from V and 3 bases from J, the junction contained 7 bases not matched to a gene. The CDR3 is CASSFSRTGYYEQYF. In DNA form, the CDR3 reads TGTGCCAGCAGCTTTAGTCGGACAGGGTACTACGAGCAGTACTTC.

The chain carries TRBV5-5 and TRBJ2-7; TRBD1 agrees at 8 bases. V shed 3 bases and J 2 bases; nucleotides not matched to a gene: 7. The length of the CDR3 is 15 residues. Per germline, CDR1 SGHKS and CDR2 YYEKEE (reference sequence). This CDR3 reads CASSSFGTGPYEQYF. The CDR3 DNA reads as TGTGCCAGCAGCTCCTTCGGGACAGGTCCCTACGAGCAGTACTTC. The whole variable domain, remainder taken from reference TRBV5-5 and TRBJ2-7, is DAGVTQSPTHLIKTRGQQVTLRCSPISGHKSVSWYQQVLGQGPQFIFQYYEKEERGRGNFPDRFSARQFPNYSSELNVNALLLGDSALYLCASSSFGTGPYEQYFGPGTRLTVT.